Listed here are 9 T cell receptor beta chains from one sample, sequenced in a study of T cells in Graves' hyperthyroidism and ophthalmopathy (dated by TCRdb to the late 2010s). The method behind the library was multiplex PCR. The run used an Illumina HiSeq 2000. TCR beta CDR3 regions were amplified from RNA transcripts. For the first round of RT-PCR on the TCR CDR3, the HTBI primer set was used together with the Qiagen OneStep RT-PCR kit. Starting from the raw public reads, TCRdb applied fastp trimming at Q25, assembled clones with MiXCR and retained in-frame beta chains. Merged by CDR3 protein, the rows form single entries marked with the most common genes and DNA. The sample table contains approximately 530,000 distinct CDR3 sequences; only one count was recorded for just under 20% of them. The biggest ten clones account for approximately 50% of the sample. Material for sequencing was blood. Receptor source: a man aged 35 to 55 with Graves' ophthalmopathy.

This clonotype was seen more than once but under ten times. This sequence joins TRBV24-1 and TRBJ1-2, with no clear D. The germline V gene has CDR1 KGHDR and CDR2 SFDVKD. V shed 1 base and J shed 6 bases, with 11 bases lying between them. The CDR3 runs 14 residues. The chain's CDR3 is CATSDFSQRHGYTF. DNA for the CDR3: TGTGCCACCAGTGATTTCTCGCAGAGGCATGGCTACACCTTC.

The V gene is TRBV10-3, the J gene TRBJ2-1; TRBD1 aligns across 10 bases. The V and J ends lost 6 bases and 7 bases, in that order; junction bases with no gene match: 9. CDR1 ENHRY and CDR2 SYGVKD come from the germline V gene. This CDR3 spans 15 amino acids. The CDR3 spells CAIRGQGRPLNEQFF. CDR3 coding DNA: TGTGCCATCAGGGGACAGGGGCGACCGTTGAATGAGCAGTTCTTC.

There are a few counts of this clonotype. The chain uses TRBV25-1 and TRBJ2-1; D might be TRBD1 (6 bases). The CDR3 contains 16 residues. Germline V lookup: CDR1 MGHDK, CDR2 SYGVNS. Trimming left V 7 bases short and J 4 bases short, with 20 bases between. The CDR3 loop is CASTPHDRPNYNEQFF. CDR3 DNA sequence: TGTGCCAGCACTCCCCACGACAGGCCAAATTACAATGAGCAGTTCTTC.

This clonotype was counted ten times or more. This chain connects TRBV30 to TRBJ1-4; maybe TRBD1 (6 bases). This CDR3 comprises 14 residues. Per germline, CDR1 GTSNPN and CDR2 SVGIG (reference sequence). V shed 7 bases and J shed 3 bases, with 15 bases lying between them. DNA for the CDR3: TGTGCCTTGAGCCGGGACACAGCTAATGAAAAACTGTTTTTT. It specifies CALSRDTANEKLFF.

This clonotype has just a few counts. The chain uses TRBV4-1 and TRBJ1-4; no reliable D call. The CDR3 consists of 15 residues. CDR1 MGHRA and CDR2 YSYEKL come from the germline V gene. The V end lost 4 bases, the J end lost 4 bases, and 13 bases lay between the germline ends. CDR3 protein: CASSLLAGGNEKLFF. CDR3 DNA sequence: TGCGCCAGCAGCCTCCTCGCGGGAGGTAATGAAAAACTGTTTTTT.

The chain has TRBV7-3 and TRBJ2-1, with 9 bases aligning to TRBD2. The CDR3 totals 14 residues. Germline values: CDR1 SGHTA, CDR2 FQGTGA. V gave up 5 bases and J gave up 7 bases; unmatched junction bases: 6. The CDR3 nucleotides read TGTGCCAGCAGCCTAGGACTAGCGTGGAATGAGCAGTTCTTC. It specifies CASSLGLAWNEQFF.

Concerning this clonotype itself: It may be a read error: a sequence one base away is much more abundant. The chain combines TRBV18 with TRBJ1-1, with D maybe TRBD1 (5 bases). The CDR3 has 13 residues. Per the germline V gene, CDR1 is KGHSH and CDR2 is LQKENI. Trimming removed 3 bases at V and 5 bases at J, with 10 bases between. The CDR3 bases are TGTGCCAGCTCACCCGGGGCTACGACTGAAGCTTTCTTT. It encodes CASSPGATTEAFF.

This clonotype was seen at least ten times. Written as DNA, the CDR3 is TGTGCCAGCAGCCCTAGGATCAGGGGGAGCACAGATACGCAGTATTTT. This gives the protein CASSPRIRGSTDTQYF. V and J are TRBV7-8 and TRBJ2-3; 7 bases align to TRBD1. Germline lookup yields CDR1 SGHVS and CDR2 FQNEAQ. CDR3 size: 16 residues. The V segment lost 5 bases and the J segment 0 bases; nucleotides outside the gene matches: 8. The full variable domain, completed using reference TRBV7-8 and TRBJ2-3, is GAGVSQSPRYKVAKRGQDVALRCDPISGHVSLFWYQQALGQGPEFLTYFQNEAQLDKSGLPSDRFFAERPEGSVSTLKIQRTQQEDSAVYLCASSPRIRGSTDTQYFGPGTRLTVL.

CDR3 loop: CASLWGGSNEQFF. CDR3 nucleotides: TGTGCCAGTTTATGGGGGGGTTCAAATGAGCAGTTCTTC. The chain couples TRBV6-1 to TRBJ2-1, with 7 bases that match TRBD2. V lost 9 bases, J lost 7 bases, and 9 bases stayed unmatched. The CDR3 covers 13 residues. CDR1 is MNHNS, CDR2 SASEGT, per germline.